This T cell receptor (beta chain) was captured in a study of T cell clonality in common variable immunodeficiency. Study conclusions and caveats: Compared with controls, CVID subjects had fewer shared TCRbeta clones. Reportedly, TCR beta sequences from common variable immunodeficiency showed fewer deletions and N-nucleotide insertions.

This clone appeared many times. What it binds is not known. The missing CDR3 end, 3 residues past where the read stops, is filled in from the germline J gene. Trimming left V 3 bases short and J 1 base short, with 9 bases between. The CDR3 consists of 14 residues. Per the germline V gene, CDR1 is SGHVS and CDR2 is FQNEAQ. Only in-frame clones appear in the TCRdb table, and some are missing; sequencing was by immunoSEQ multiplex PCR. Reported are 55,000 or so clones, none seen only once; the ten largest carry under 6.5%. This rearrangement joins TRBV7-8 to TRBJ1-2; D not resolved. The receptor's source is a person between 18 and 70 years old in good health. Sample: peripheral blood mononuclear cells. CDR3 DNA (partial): TGTGCCAGCAGCTTGCGGGCAAATAACTATGGC. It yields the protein CASSLRANNYG. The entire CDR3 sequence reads CASSLRANNYGYTF. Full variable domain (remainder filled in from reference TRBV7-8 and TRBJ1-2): GAGVSQSPRYKVAKRGQDVALRCDPISGHVSLFWYQQALGQGPEFLTYFQNEAQLDKSGLPSDRFFAERPEGSVSTLKIQRTQQEDSAVYLCASSLRANNYGYTFGSGTRLTVV.